This TCR beta chain is drawn from a study of memory CD4+ T cells and cytomegalovirus serostatus. The sort gate was single viable CD3+CD4+CD8-CD45RO+ cells for memory CD4+ T cells. The method was immunoSEQ multiplex PCR; TCRdb's version includes in-frame clones alone and lacks a portion of them. Among over 60,000 clones listed, more than 70% were seen once. The source of this sequence is an adult in good health and CMV-seronegative. Input material: memory CD4+ T cells from blood.

CDR3 DNA: TGTGCCAGCAGCGCTACCGGGATGGGAAAACTGTTTTTT. It yields the protein CASSATGMGKLFF. The rearrangement joins TRBV2 to TRBJ1-4; the D is unclear. CDR3 length: 13 amino acids. Germline assignment: CDR1 SNHLY and CDR2 FYNNEI. V was shortened by 6 bases and J by 10 bases, with 15 bases between the two germline ends.